What follows are 8 T cell receptor beta chains derived from one specimen sequenced in a study of shared clonotypes between healthy human individuals. Terminally differentiated effector memory CD45RA+ cells were left out of the naive CD8 fraction, which was CD45RO-negative and positively selected for CCR7. Sequencing was performed with immunoSEQ multiplex PCR; in TCRdb, only in-frame clones are kept and a portion is missing. The sample contains about 2.2 million clones, about 93% of which appear only once. Sequenced sample: naive CD8+ T cells from PBMCs. Receptors were obtained from a man between 18 and 35 years old in good health. Some clones in this sample may be carry-over from other donors' samples.

The chain has TRBV5-4 and TRBJ2-7; tentative D call: TRBD2 (6 bases). V lost 5 bases and J 4 bases, leaving 22 bases between the germline ends. Germline V gives CDR1 SGHNT, CDR2 YYREEE (reference sequence). This CDR3 contains 16 residues. The DNA for the CDR3 is TGTGCCAGCAGTGGGCGGGATGGGACTCCGCGGTACGAGCAGTACTTC. This codes for CASSGRDGTPRYEQYF.

The rearrangement joins TRBV7-9 to TRBJ2-6, with a tentative D call TRBD2 (6 bases). Per the germline V gene, CDR1 is SEHNR and CDR2 is FQNEAQ (reference sequence). The CDR3 extends over 15 amino acids. V lost 2 bases, J lost 2 bases, and 7 bases lay in between. The CDR3 loop reads CASSLWGAGANVLTF. In DNA, the CDR3 is TGTGCCAGCAGCTTATGGGGGGCTGGGGCCAACGTCCTGACTTTC.

This clone came up a few times. Different DNA sequences within this sample yield the same CDR3. The V gene is TRBV10-3, the J gene TRBJ1-1, with D possibly TRBD1 on 6 matching bases. This CDR3 region has 13 residues. The germline gives CDR1 ENHRY, CDR2 SYGVKD. The germline V and J ends were trimmed by 6 bases and 0 bases, with 8 bases remaining between them. DNA of the CDR3: TGTGCCATCAGGGGGACACTGAACACTGAAGCTTTCTTT. Translating gives CAIRGTLNTEAFF.

The chain couples TRBV5-1 to TRBJ2-3, with 7 nucleotides matching TRBD2. J lost 3 bases, V lost 6 bases, and 10 bases had no gene match. This CDR3 comprises 15 residues. CDR1 is SGHRS, CDR2 YFSETQ, per germline. The CDR3 is CASNPGGRRTDTQYF. The CDR3 coding sequence is TGCGCCAGCAACCCTGGCGGGAGACGTACAGATACGCAGTATTTT.

The rearrangement links TRBV6-5 to TRBJ2-3; the D gene is possibly TRBD1 (6 bases). Germline CDR1 MNHEY, CDR2 SVGAGI. Trimming shortened V by 4 bases and J by 3 bases, and 8 bases separated the two germline ends. This CDR3 has 13 amino acids. The CDR3, as DNA: TGTGCCAGCAGTTGGCAGGGGACAGATACGCAGTATTTT. It yields the protein CASSWQGTDTQYF.

The V and J genes are TRBV29-1 and TRBJ1-2; D unclear. The CDR3 totals 14 residues. Trimming cost V 2 bases and J 4 bases, with 14 bases left between them. Looked up from germline, CDR1 is SQVTM and CDR2 is ANQGSEA. DNA of the CDR3: TGCAGCGTTGAACAGCCCTACTCCCGCTATGGCTACACCTTC. Protein sequence: CSVEQPYSRYGYTF.

V usage is TRBV6-6 and J usage is TRBJ2-3, with D possibly TRBD2 on 6 matching bases. CDR3 size: 12 residues. The V end was cut by 5 bases, the J end by 14 bases, with 17 bases between. Germline assignment: CDR1 MNHNY and CDR2 SVGAGI (reference sequence). Here the CDR3 DNA reads TGTGCCAGCAGTCATCCTAGCGCCGAGCCGTATTTT. Translation: CASSHPSAEPYF.

This chain links TRBV30 with TRBJ2-1; D is possibly TRBD1 or TRBD2 (5 bases each). The length of the CDR3 is 13 residues. From germline, CDR1 is GTSNPN and CDR2 SVGIG (reference sequence). The germline V and J ends were trimmed by 2 bases and 6 bases, with 11 bases remaining between them. The CDR3 DNA sequence: TGTGCCTGGAGTAGGGGCAGCGGCAATGAGCAGTTCTTC. Protein: CAWSRGSGNEQFF.